Listed here is a single T cell receptor (beta chain). This specimen belongs to a study of control samples from healthy donors and cancer patients. Trimming took 8 bases from V and 6 from J; bases not matched to a gene: 6. The CDR3 sequence is 13 residues long. From germline, CDR1 is LNHDA and CDR2 SQIVND (reference sequence). TCRdb keeps only in-frame clones here, not all; method: immunoSEQ multiplex PCR. The sample has roughly 95,000 clones, over 85% seen once; the top ten hold around 3%. Sequenced sample: blood. This sequence joins TRBV19 and TRBJ2-7, with 11 bases identical to TRBD1. This receptor was obtained from a human donor in good health. The donor label of this sample is uncertain. The CDR3 here is CASGTGTGGEQYF. The CDR3 DNA reads as TGTGCCAGTGGAACCGGGACAGGGGGCGAGCAGTACTTC. The full variable domain, in which reference TRBV19 and TRBJ2-7 provide the parts outside the CDR3, is DGGITQSPKYLFRKEGQNVTLSCEQNLNHDAMYWYRQDPGQGLRLIYYSQIVNDFQKGDIAEGYSVSREKKESFPLTVTSAQKNPTAFYLCASGTGTGGEQYFGPGTRLTVT.